This T cell receptor (beta chain) was obtained from a study of response to subunit inactivated influenza vaccine. Findings and limits, study-wide: It was suggested by the authors that few new T cells are recruited by each seasonal influenza vaccination.

This clonotype showed up just a few times. Its antigen is undetermined. Each CDR3 protein gets one entry after TCRdb re-called the RT-PCR reads with MiXCR. This sample has about 700,000 distinct CDR3 sequences, with roughly 15% found just once. Material: PBMCs from blood, obtained 14 to 15 days before vaccination. The clonotype comes from a man aged 50-60 years who received an inactivated influenza vaccine.

CDR3 amino acids: CSAGQGPGNEQFF. CDR3 in DNA: TGCAGCGCTGGACAGGGGCCAGGGAATGAGCAGTTCTTC. This chain links TRBV20-1 with TRBJ2-1; 9 bases line up with TRBD1. The germline V gene has CDR1 DFQATT and CDR2 SNEGSKA (reference sequence). The CDR3 is 13 residues long.